The next 25 T cell receptor beta chains were all read from a single sample in a study of T-cell reconstitution after alpha-beta-depleted transplantation in children. The TCRbeta library was prepared with unique molecular identifiers. Each CDR3 protein is one row after TCRdb ran MiXCR on the PCR reads. Of roughly 500,000 distinct CDR3 sequences detected, roughly a tenth appear once; the ten largest clones hold approximately 2%. The specimen was PBMCs, collected before TCRalphabeta/CD19-depleted stem cell transplant. These receptors were collected from a child aged 2 to 9 with inherited bone marrow failure, due to receive a stem cell transplant.

The V call is TRBV5-1, the J call TRBJ2-1; 11 bases agree with TRBD2. Trimming removed 0 bases from V and 4 bases from J; junction bases left unmatched: 6. This CDR3 spans 17 amino acids. Germline V gene lookup returns CDR1 SGHRS and CDR2 YFSETQ. The CDR3 DNA reads as TGCGCCAGCAGCTTGGGGTTAGCGGGAGGGACTTACAATGAGCAGTTCTTC. It encodes CASSLGLAGGTYNEQFF. Complete variable domain (other parts from reference TRBV5-1 and TRBJ2-1): KAGVTQTPRYLIKTRGQQVTLSCSPISGHRSVSWYQQTPGQGLQFLFEYFSETQRNKGNFPGRFSGRQFSNSRSEMNVSTLELGDSALYLCASSLGLAGGTYNEQFFGPGTRLTVL.

This clonotype was found many times. The chain recombines TRBV20-1 with TRBJ2-1; D gene unclear. Trimming took off 6 bases at V and 0 bases at J, with 15 bases between the two ends. Germline CDR1 and CDR2: DFQATT and SNEGSKA (reference sequence). The CDR3 covers 15 residues. CDR3 DNA sequence: TGCAGTGCAAGCCCTATTTCGAGCTCCTACAATGAGCAGTTCTTC. It translates to CSASPISSSYNEQFF.

In this sample, this clonotype turned up many times. The chain joins TRBV25-1 to TRBJ2-5, with TRBD2 matching over 13 bases. The V gene end was trimmed by 5 bases and the J gene end by 4 bases; junction bases not matched to a gene: 4. Germline V gene data show CDR1 as MGHDK and CDR2 as SYGVNS. The CDR3 has 15 residues. The DNA of the CDR3 is TGTGCCAGCAGTCCGAGGACTAGCGGGAGAGAGACCCAGTACTTC. Translated, it gives CASSPRTSGRETQYF.

The chain has TRBV27 and TRBJ2-5, with TRBD2 matching 9 bases. The junction had 12 bases not matched to a gene; V was cut back by 6 bases and J by 4 bases. CDR1 and CDR2 from the germline V gene are MNHEY and SMNVEV (reference sequence). The CDR3 sequence is 16 residues long. For the CDR3, the DNA is TGTGCCAGCAGCCAGGCCGTTAAACTAGCGGGAGAGACCCAGTACTTC. Amino acid sequence: CASSQAVKLAGETQYF.

This clonotype was found many times. The chain is built from TRBV25-1 and TRBJ1-2; D is ambiguous. Trimming took 4 bases from V and 12 from J, leaving 18 bases between them. This CDR3 comprises 13 residues. Germline CDR1 MGHDK, CDR2 SYGVNS. DNA for the CDR3: TGTGCCAGCAGTGCGGGCCCCGGTCGTATCGACACCTTC. This gives the protein CASSAGPGRIDTF.

The chain couples TRBV15 to TRBJ2-1, with 9 bases aligning to TRBD2. Germline CDR1 is LNHNV and CDR2 is YYDKDF (reference sequence). The CDR3 is 15 residues long. V lost 5 bases and J lost 6; bases outside the gene matches: 8. CDR3: CATSAGTSTGNEQFF. The CDR3, as DNA: TGTGCCACCAGCGCAGGGACTAGCACGGGCAATGAGCAGTTCTTC.

This clonotype was observed many times. The genes are TRBV12-3 or TRBV12-4 and TRBJ2-5, with 7 positions matching TRBD2. V lost 10 bases to trimming and J lost 5 bases; unmatched junction nucleotides: 10. CDR3 length: 13 residues. In DNA, the CDR3 is TGTGCCACTTTAGAAGGGCGGGGGGAGACCCAGTACTTC. It codes for CATLEGRGETQYF.

The rearrangement joins TRBV29-1 to TRBJ1-2; 12 bases line up with TRBD1. CDR1 is SQVTM, CDR2 ANQGSEA, per germline. Trimming removed 5 bases from V and 3 bases from J; junction bases left unmatched: 4. The CDR3 extends over 14 amino acids. The CDR3 DNA reads TGCAGCGTTTTCGGGACAGGGGGCGACTATGGCTACACCTTC. Protein product: CSVFGTGGDYGYTF.

This clonotype was observed many times. J is TRBJ2-3 and V is TRBV20-1, with 7 bases matching TRBD2. With 5 bases clipped from V and 0 bases from J, the junction kept 5 bases outside the gene matches. This CDR3 has 14 residues. Germline assignment: CDR1 DFQATT and CDR2 SNEGSKA (reference sequence). CDR3 amino acids: CSAQLSGSTDTQYF. For the CDR3, the DNA is TGCAGTGCTCAACTTAGCGGGAGCACAGATACGCAGTATTTT.

This clonotype was counted ten times or more. V is TRBV5-1 and J is TRBJ2-7, with D possibly being TRBD1 (5 bases). The CDR3 consists of 13 residues. Germline CDR1 reads SGHRS; CDR2 reads YFSETQ. Deletions cut 2 bases from V and 3 bases from J, with 9 bases between. The CDR3 here is CASSFGRVYEQYF. CDR3 DNA sequence: TGCGCCAGCAGCTTCGGCAGGGTCTACGAGCAGTACTTC.

This clonotype was picked up many times. The rearrangement uses TRBV12-3 or TRBV12-4 and TRBJ2-2; D remains unclear. V dropped 3 bases and J dropped 8 bases, with 16 bases sitting between them. The length of the CDR3 is 15 residues. For the CDR3, the DNA is TGTGCCAGCAGTTTTTCTTTTCCAATGAGGGGGGAGCTGTTTTTT. Protein sequence: CASSFSFPMRGELFF.

This clonotype was counted many times. The rearrangement links TRBV28 to TRBJ2-7; 12 positions agree with TRBD2. CDR3 length equals 16 residues. The V segment lost 4 bases and the J segment 0 bases; nucleotides outside the gene matches: 4. CDR1 is MDHEN, CDR2 SYDVKM, per germline. The DNA for the CDR3 is TGTGCCAGCAGTTGGACGACTAGCGGGAGCTCCTACGAGCAGTACTTC. It translates to CASSWTTSGSSYEQYF.

This clonotype was detected many times. The chain couples TRBV20-1 to TRBJ1-4, with D maybe TRBD1 (5 bases). The V gene lost 2 bases and the J gene lost 6 bases, with 7 bases spanning the gap. Germline V gives CDR1 DFQATT, CDR2 SNEGSKA (reference sequence). This CDR3 is 12 amino acids long. CDR3 sequence reads: CSARSQDEKLFF. CDR3 sequence (DNA): TGCAGTGCTAGATCACAGGATGAAAAACTGTTTTTT.

This clonotype appeared many times. The gene calls are TRBV18 and TRBJ2-7; TRBD2 matches 9 bases. Germline V gene data show CDR1 as KGHSH and CDR2 as LQKENI. CDR3 length: 15 residues. With 2 bases clipped from V and 0 bases from J, the junction kept 2 bases outside the gene matches. CDR3 in amino acids: CASSPVLAGSYEQYF. CDR3 bases: TGTGCCAGCTCACCAGTACTAGCGGGCTCCTACGAGCAGTACTTC. The full variable domain, rest sourced from reference TRBV18 and TRBJ2-7, is NAGVMQNPRHLVRRRGQEARLRCSPMKGHSHVYWYRQLPEEGLKFMVYLQKENIIDESGMPKERFSAEFPKEGPSILRIQQVVRGDSAAYFCASSPVLAGSYEQYFGPGTRLTVT.

This clonotype was picked up many times. The chain combines TRBV9 with TRBJ1-1; TRBD1 is a possible D gene (6 bases). Per the germline V gene, CDR1 is SGDLS and CDR2 is YYNGEE. The CDR3 spans 14 residues. The germline V and J ends were trimmed by 0 bases and 4 bases, with 10 bases remaining between them. The CDR3 is CASSVEGGSTEAFF. The CDR3 nucleotides read TGTGCCAGCAGCGTAGAAGGGGGTAGCACTGAAGCTTTCTTT.

This clonotype appeared many times. V usage is TRBV3-1 and J usage is TRBJ2-6; a possible D gene is TRBD1 (6 bases). V lost 4 bases and J lost 3, with 10 bases in between. This CDR3 has 15 residues. Germline CDR1 LGHDT, CDR2 YNNKEL (reference sequence). The CDR3 reads CASSPGTLGANVLTF. The CDR3 DNA follows: TGTGCCAGCAGCCCGGGGACACTTGGGGCCAACGTCCTGACTTTC.

The gene calls are TRBV11-2 and TRBJ2-2; maybe TRBD1 (7 bases). V shed 3 bases and J shed 4 bases, with 21 bases lying between them. This CDR3 is 18 amino acids long. Germline assignment: CDR1 SGHAT and CDR2 FQNNGV. CDR3 protein: CASSFDPQGGLLTGELFF. DNA of the CDR3: TGTGCCAGCAGCTTCGACCCGCAGGGGGGACTGCTCACCGGGGAGCTGTTTTTT. Full variable domain (missing parts from reference TRBV11-2 and TRBJ2-2): EAGVAQSPRYKIIEKRQSVAFWCNPISGHATLYWYQQILGQGPKLLIQFQNNGVVDDSQLPKDRFSAERLKGVDSTLKIQPAKLEDSAVYLCASSFDPQGGLLTGELFFGEGSRLTVL.

This clonotype was recorded at least ten times. The chain has TRBV4-3 and TRBJ2-1; D remains ambiguous. Trimming removed 1 base at V and 1 base at J, with 11 bases between. Germline CDR1 and CDR2: LGHNA and YSLEER. There are 16 residues in the CDR3. This CDR3 reads CASSQGWARSYNEQFF. As DNA, the CDR3 is TGCGCCAGCAGCCAAGGTTGGGCTAGATCCTACAATGAGCAGTTCTTC.

The chain uses TRBV6-2 or TRBV6-3 and TRBJ1-2; D gene uncertain. Germline assignment: CDR1 MNHEY and CDR2 SVGEGT. Trimming removed 6 bases at V and 4 bases at J, with 12 bases between. The CDR3 has 13 amino acids. Written as DNA, the CDR3 is TGTGCCAGCAGCCAAGGACGCTTCTATGGCTACACCTTC. It encodes CASSQGRFYGYTF.

This clonotype was seen repeatedly, ten times or more. V usage is TRBV5-1 and J usage is TRBJ2-3; D call uncertain. Germline loops: CDR1 SGHRS, CDR2 YFSETQ. The CDR3 totals 15 residues. With 0 bases removed from V and 2 bases from J, the gap between germline ends came to 10 bases. The CDR3 reads CASSLEFSYTDTQYF. The CDR3 coding sequence is TGCGCCAGCAGCTTGGAGTTCAGCTACACAGATACGCAGTATTTT.

This clonotype showed up many times. The genes are TRBV20-1 and TRBJ1-1, with D perhaps TRBD1 (6 bases). Germline CDR1 reads DFQATT; CDR2 reads SNEGSKA (reference sequence). The CDR3 is 13 residues long. V was pared by 7 bases and J by 0 bases, with 12 bases between. CDR3 region: CSVWTDLNTEAFF. The CDR3 nucleotides are TGCAGTGTGTGGACAGACTTGAACACTGAAGCTTTCTTT.

Notes on this clonotype: A much larger clone lies a single base off, so this may be a read error. The V and J genes are TRBV2 and TRBJ2-7; TRBD2 aligns across 9 bases. Germline V gene lookup returns CDR1 SNHLY and CDR2 FYNNEI. The CDR3 runs 13 residues. CDR3 protein: CASLAGEGVEQHF. Written as DNA, the CDR3 is TGTGCCAGTTTAGCGGGAGAGGGGGTCGAGCAGCACTTC.

This clonotype appeared many times. J is TRBJ1-1 and V is TRBV28; a possible D gene is TRBD1 (6 bases). CDR3 length: 12 residues. The ends were cut back, 6 bases at V and 7 bases at J, with 12 bases in the middle. CDR1 and CDR2 from the germline V gene are MDHEN and SYDVKM. The CDR3 coding sequence is TGTGCCAGCAGACTACAGGGAGGTGAAGCTTTCTTT. As protein: CASRLQGGEAFF.

The genes are TRBV19 and TRBJ2-1; D is unclear. This CDR3 spans 14 amino acids. Trimming stripped 3 bases from V and 9 bases from J, with 15 bases between. CDR1 and CDR2 (germline): LNHDA, SQIVND (reference sequence). CDR3 sequence: CASSIRRQTSEQFF. CDR3 DNA: TGTGCCAGTAGTATCAGGAGACAAACAAGTGAGCAGTTCTTC.

This clonotype was counted at least ten times. The chain couples TRBV4-3 to TRBJ2-7; D possibly matches TRBD1 or TRBD2 (5 bases each). Germline V gene lookup returns CDR1 LGHNA and CDR2 YSLEER. CDR3 size: 12 residues. The ends were cut back, 11 bases at V and 7 bases at J, with 18 bases in the middle. The CDR3: CAGWDGPGEQYF. CDR3 DNA: TGCGCCGGATGGGACGGCCCGGGAGAGCAGTACTTC.